This T cell receptor (beta chain) emerged from a study of blood T cell repertoires in COVID-19. Study summary: COVID-19 samples from acute and convalescent phases originated in the United States, Italy and Spain. The analysed material was cDNA or gDNA that came from T cells, B-cell-depleted T cells, or PBMCs.

The CDR3 is made up of 15 amino acids. Per the germline V gene, CDR1 is SGDLS and CDR2 is YYNGEE. V dropped 2 bases and J dropped 2 bases, with 14 bases sitting between them. As originally analysed: Cell counts per sample came from amplifying reference gene primers. The protocol was immunoSEQ multiplex PCR, while the TCRdb copy is restricted to in-frame clones and leaves out a portion. V and J calls and clone size are copied from that table; D and trimming were computed from the DNA. The sample holds about 50,000 clones; roughly 85% are singletons and the top ten take around 14%. The sequenced sample was peripheral blood. This sequence joins TRBV9 and TRBJ2-7, with TRBD1 as a possible D gene (5 bases). This TCR was recovered from a human donor in a cohort sampled during active COVID-19. The donor label of this sample is uncertain. The CDR3 loop is CASSVRAGKTYEQYF. CDR3 nucleotides: TGTGCCAGCAGCGTCAGGGCTGGTAAAACCTACGAGCAGTACTTC.